This TCR beta chain is drawn from a study of identical twins. Study-level results: Conclusions came from cross-sectional statistical analysis, not from following the same donors. Insertions ran lower in abundant cord blood beta clonotypes, though not in memory repertoires. It was possible that invariant MAIT and iNKT cells partly confounded the zero-insertion analyses. Excess low generation probability was seen in twin-shared out-of-frame alpha sequences.

This clonotype was seen a few times. Its antigen is undetermined. TCRdb re-called the 5' RACE reads with MiXCR, one entry per CDR3 protein. The sample lists 500,000 to 650,000 distinct CDR3 sequences; 7.1% were seen once. The sample also formed part of further work on yellow fever vaccine responses in identical twins.

The clonotype comes from a woman between 18 and 29 years old in good health. The source material was PBMCs.

For the CDR3, the DNA is TGTGCCAGCAGCGGACAGGGTACCCTGGGTAATCAGCCCCAGCATTTT. Translating gives CASSGQGTLGNQPQHF. The chain recombines TRBV12-3 or TRBV12-4 with TRBJ1-5; 8 positions agree with TRBD1. This CDR3 has 16 residues. The trim removed 6 bases at V and 4 bases at J, leaving 11 bases unmatched.